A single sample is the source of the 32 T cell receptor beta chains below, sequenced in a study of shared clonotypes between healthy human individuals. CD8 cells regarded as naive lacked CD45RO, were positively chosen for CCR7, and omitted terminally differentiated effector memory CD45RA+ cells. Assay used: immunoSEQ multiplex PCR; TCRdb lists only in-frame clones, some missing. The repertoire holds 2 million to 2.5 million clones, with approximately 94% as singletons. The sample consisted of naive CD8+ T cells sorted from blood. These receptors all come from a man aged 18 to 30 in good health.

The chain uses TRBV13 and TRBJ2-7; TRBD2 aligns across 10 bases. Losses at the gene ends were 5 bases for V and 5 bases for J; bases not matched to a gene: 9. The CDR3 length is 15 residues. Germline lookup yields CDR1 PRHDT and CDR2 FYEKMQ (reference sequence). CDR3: CASSPQREGPHEQYF. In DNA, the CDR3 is TGTGCCAGCAGCCCACAGCGGGAGGGCCCACACGAGCAGTACTTC.

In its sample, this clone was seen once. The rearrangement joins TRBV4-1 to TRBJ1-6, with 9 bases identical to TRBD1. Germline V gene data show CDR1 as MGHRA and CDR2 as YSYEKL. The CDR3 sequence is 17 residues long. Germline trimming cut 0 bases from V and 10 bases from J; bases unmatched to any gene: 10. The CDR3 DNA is TGCGCCAGCAGCCAAGACACTTCCGGGACAGGGAGATCACCCCTCCACTTT. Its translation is CASSQDTSGTGRSPLHF.

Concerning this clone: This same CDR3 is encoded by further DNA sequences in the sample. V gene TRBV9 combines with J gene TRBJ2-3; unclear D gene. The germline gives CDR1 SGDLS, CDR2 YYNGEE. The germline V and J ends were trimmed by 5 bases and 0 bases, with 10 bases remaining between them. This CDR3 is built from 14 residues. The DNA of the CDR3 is TGTGCCAGCAGTTCGGGCGGAAGCACAGATACGCAGTATTTT. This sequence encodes CASSSGGSTDTQYF.

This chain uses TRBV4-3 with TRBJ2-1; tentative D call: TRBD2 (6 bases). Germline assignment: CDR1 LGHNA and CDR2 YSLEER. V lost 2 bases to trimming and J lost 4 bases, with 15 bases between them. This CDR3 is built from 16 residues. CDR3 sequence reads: CASSQLAADLYNEQFF. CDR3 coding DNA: TGCGCCAGCAGCCAATTAGCGGCAGACCTTTACAATGAGCAGTTCTTC.

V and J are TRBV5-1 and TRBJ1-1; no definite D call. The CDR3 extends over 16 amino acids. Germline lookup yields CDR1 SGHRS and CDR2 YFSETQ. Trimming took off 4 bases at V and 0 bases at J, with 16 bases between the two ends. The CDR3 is CASSPGTVLMNTEAFF. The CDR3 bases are TGCGCCAGCAGCCCGGGAACAGTTTTAATGAACACTGAAGCTTTCTTT.

The CDR3: CASSLGGGRADTQYF. In DNA, the CDR3 is TGTGCCAGCAGCTTAGGTGGAGGGAGGGCAGATACGCAGTATTTT. V is TRBV13 and J is TRBJ2-3; 7 bases are shared with TRBD2. Losses at the gene ends were 0 bases for V and 4 bases for J; bases not matched to a gene: 4. CDR1 PRHDT and CDR2 FYEKMQ come from the germline V gene (reference sequence). The CDR3 totals 15 residues.

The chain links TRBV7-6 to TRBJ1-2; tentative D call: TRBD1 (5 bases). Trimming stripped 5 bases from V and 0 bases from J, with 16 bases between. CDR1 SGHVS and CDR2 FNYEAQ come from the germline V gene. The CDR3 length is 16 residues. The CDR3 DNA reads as TGTGCCAGCAGCCGCGATCGGGGGTTGACTAACTATGGCTACACCTTC. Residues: CASSRDRGLTNYGYTF.

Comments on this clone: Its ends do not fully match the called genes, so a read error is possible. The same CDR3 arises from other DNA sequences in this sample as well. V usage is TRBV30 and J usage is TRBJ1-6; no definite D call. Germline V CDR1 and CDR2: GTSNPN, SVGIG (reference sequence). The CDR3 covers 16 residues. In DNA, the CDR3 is TGCGCCTGGAGTGGCGAGAGATGGTCCTATAATTCACCCCTCCACTTT. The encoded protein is CAWSGERWSYNSPLHF.

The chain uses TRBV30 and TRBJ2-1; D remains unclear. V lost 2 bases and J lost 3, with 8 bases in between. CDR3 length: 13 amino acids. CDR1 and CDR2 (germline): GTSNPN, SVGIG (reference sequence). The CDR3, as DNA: TGTGCCTGGAGTTACATAAACTACAATGAGCAGTTCTTC. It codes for CAWSYINYNEQFF.

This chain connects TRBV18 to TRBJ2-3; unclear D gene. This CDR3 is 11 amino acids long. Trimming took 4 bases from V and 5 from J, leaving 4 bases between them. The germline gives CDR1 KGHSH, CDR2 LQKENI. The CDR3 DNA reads TGTGCCAGCTCACAGGGAGATACGCAGTATTTT. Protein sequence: CASSQGDTQYF.

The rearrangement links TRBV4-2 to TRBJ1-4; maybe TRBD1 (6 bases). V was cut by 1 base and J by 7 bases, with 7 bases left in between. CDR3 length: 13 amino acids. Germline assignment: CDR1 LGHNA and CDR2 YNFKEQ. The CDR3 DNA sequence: TGTGCCAGCAGCCAAGCGACAGGTGAAAAACTGTTTTTT. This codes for CASSQATGEKLFF.

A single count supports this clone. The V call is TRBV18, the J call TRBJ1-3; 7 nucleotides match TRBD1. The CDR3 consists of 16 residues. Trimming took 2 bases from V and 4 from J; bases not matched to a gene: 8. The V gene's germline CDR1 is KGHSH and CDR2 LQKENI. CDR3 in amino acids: CASSPSDRVSGNTIYF. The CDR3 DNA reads TGTGCCAGCTCACCATCCGACAGGGTCTCAGGAAACACCATATATTTT.

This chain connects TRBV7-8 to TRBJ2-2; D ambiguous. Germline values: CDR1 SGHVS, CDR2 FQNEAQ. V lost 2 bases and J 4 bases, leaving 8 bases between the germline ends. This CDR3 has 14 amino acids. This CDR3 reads CASSLMAPTGELFF. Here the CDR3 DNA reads TGTGCCAGCAGCTTAATGGCCCCCACCGGGGAGCTGTTTTTT.

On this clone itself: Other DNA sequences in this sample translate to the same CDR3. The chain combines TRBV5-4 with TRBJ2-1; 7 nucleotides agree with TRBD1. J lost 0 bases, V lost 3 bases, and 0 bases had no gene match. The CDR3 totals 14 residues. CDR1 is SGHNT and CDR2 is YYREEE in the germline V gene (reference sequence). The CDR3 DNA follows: TGTGCCAGCAGCTCAGGGGGCTCCTACAATGAGCAGTTCTTC. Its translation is CASSSGGSYNEQFF.

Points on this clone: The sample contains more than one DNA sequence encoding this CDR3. In DNA, the CDR3 is TGTGCCTGGAGTGTTGGGACAGGGACTGAAGCTTTCTTT. Translated, it gives CAWSVGTGTEAFF. The chain is built from TRBV30 and TRBJ1-1, with TRBD1 identical over 9 bases. The CDR3 runs to 13 residues. Germline-derived CDR1 and CDR2 are GTSNPN and SVGIG (reference sequence). Trimming at V came to 0 bases and at J to 5 bases, leaving 1 base not matched to a gene.

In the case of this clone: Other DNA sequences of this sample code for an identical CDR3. In nucleotides, the CDR3 is TGTGCCAGCAGCTTACTAGCGGTTAGCACAGATACGCAGTATTTT. It specifies CASSLLAVSTDTQYF. This rearrangement joins TRBV7-2 to TRBJ2-3; 7 bases map to TRBD2. Germline CDR1 SGHTA, CDR2 FQGNSA. After removal of 2 bases from V and 0 bases from J, the junction contained 2 bases not matched to a gene. CDR3 size: 15 residues.

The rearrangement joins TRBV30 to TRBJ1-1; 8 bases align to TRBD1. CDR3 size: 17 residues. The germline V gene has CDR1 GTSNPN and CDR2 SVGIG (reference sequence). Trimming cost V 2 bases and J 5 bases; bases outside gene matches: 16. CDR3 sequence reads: CAWSNPGQGKARTEAFF. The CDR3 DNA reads TGTGCCTGGAGTAACCCCGGACAGGGAAAGGCGAGGACTGAAGCTTTCTTT.

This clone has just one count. CDR3 nucleotides: TGTGCCAGCAGTTTGACAGGGGAATCACCCCTCCACTTT. It yields the protein CASSLTGESPLHF. The chain carries TRBV28 and TRBJ1-6, with 8 bases identical to TRBD1. Trimming took 3 bases from V and 10 from J; bases not matched to a gene: 2. Germline CDR1 reads MDHEN; CDR2 reads SYDVKM. CDR3 length: 13 residues.

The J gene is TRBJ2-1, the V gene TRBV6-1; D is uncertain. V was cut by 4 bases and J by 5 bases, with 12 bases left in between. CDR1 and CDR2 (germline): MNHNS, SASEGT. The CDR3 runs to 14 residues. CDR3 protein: CASSGSAPNNEQFF. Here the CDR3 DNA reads TGTGCCAGCAGTGGCTCCGCCCCGAACAATGAGCAGTTCTTC.

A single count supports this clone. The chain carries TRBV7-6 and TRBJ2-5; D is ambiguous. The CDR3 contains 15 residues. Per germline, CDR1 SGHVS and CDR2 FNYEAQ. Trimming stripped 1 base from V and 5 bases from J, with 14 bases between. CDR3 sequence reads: CASSLELGFSETQYF. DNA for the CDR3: TGTGCCAGCAGCTTAGAGCTCGGGTTTTCCGAGACCCAGTACTTC.

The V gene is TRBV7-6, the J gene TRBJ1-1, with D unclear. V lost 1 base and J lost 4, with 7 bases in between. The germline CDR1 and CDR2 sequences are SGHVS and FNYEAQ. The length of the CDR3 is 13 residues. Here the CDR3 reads CASSLGTFTEAFF. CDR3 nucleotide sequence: TGTGCCAGCAGCTTAGGGACTTTCACTGAAGCTTTCTTT.

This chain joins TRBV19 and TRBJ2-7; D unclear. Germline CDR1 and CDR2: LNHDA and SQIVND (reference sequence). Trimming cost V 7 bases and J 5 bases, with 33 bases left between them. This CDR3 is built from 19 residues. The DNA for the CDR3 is TGTGCCAGTATTCCTCTCTCCCGCCGCGCGGCGGACCTTAGAGACGAGCAGTACTTC. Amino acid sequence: CASIPLSRRAADLRDEQYF.

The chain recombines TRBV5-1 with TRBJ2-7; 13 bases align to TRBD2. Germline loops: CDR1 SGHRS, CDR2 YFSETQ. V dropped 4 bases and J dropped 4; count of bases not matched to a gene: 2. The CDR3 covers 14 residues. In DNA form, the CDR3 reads TGCGCCAGCAGCCCGGGACTAGCGGGGTACGAGCAGTACTTC. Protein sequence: CASSPGLAGYEQYF.

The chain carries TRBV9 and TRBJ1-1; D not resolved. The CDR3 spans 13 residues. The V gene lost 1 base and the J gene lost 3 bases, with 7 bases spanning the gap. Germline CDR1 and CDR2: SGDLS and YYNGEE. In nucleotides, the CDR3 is TGTGCCAGCAGCGTATACGACGACACTGAAGCTTTCTTT. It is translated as CASSVYDDTEAFF.

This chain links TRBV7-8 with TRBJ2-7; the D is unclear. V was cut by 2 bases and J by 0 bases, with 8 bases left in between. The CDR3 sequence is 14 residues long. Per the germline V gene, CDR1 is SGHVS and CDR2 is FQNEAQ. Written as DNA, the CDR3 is TGTGCCAGCAGCTTACGTCCAAGCTCCTACGAGCAGTACTTC. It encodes CASSLRPSSYEQYF.

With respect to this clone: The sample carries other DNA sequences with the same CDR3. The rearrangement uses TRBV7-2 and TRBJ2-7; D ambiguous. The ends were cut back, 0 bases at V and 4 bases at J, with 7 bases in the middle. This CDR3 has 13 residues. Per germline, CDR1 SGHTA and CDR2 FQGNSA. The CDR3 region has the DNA TGTGCCAGCAGCTTAGCGGGCGGATACGAGCAGTACTTC. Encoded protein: CASSLAGGYEQYF.

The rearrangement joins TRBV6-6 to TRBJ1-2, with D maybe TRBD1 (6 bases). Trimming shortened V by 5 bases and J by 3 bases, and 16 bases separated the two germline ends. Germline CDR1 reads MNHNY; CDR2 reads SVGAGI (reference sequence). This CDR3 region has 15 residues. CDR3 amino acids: CASSNHREGYYGYTF. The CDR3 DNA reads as TGTGCCAGCAGTAATCACAGGGAGGGGTACTATGGCTACACCTTC.

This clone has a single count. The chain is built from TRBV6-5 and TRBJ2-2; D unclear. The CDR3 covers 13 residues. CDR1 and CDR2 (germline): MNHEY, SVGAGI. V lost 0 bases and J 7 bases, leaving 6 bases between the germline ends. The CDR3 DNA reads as TGTGCCAGCAGTTACTCGGTGGACGGGGAGCTGTTTTTT. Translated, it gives CASSYSVDGELFF.

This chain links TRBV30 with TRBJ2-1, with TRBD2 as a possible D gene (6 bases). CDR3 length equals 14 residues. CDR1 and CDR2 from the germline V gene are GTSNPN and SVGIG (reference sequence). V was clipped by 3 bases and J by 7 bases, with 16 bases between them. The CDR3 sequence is CAWRGRSGWNEQFF. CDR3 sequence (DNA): TGTGCCTGGAGAGGTAGGAGCGGGTGGAATGAGCAGTTCTTC.

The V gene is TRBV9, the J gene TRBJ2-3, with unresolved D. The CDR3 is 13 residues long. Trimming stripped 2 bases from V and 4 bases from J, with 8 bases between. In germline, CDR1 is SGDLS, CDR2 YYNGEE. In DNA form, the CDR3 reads TGTGCCAGCAGCGTTACTGGCCCAGATACGCAGTATTTT. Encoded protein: CASSVTGPDTQYF.

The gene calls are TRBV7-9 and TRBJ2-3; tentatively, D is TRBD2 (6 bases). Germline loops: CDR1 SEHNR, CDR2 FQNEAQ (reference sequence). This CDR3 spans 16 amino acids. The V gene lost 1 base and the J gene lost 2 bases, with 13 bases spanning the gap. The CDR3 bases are TGTGCCAGCAGCTTAGTTGATGGAGGGGTCACAGATACGCAGTATTTT. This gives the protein CASSLVDGGVTDTQYF.

The CDR3 region has the DNA TGTGCCTGGAGTTACCTCCCCCAACTAGCGGGGGGCAAGGATACGCAGTATTTT. This sequence encodes CAWSYLPQLAGGKDTQYF. The chain combines TRBV30 with TRBJ2-3, with 12 bases fitting TRBD2. The V gene's germline CDR1 is GTSNPN and CDR2 SVGIG (reference sequence). The trim removed 2 bases at V and 6 bases at J, leaving 15 bases unmatched. The CDR3 has 18 amino acids.